The clone carrying this T cell receptor beta chain was counted ten times or more. Its antigen is not identified. Attachment of unique molecular identifiers was made to individual cDNA molecules. TCRdb re-called the 5' RACE reads with MiXCR, one entry per CDR3 protein. The sample lists 24,000 or so distinct CDR3 sequences; 4.5% to 7% were seen once. This sample is part of a study of early T cells in non-severe SARS-CoV-2 infection. In the study overall: Alpha and beta chains were unpaired, from unsorted whole-blood bulk RNA.

Per the germline V gene, CDR1 is SGHVS and CDR2 is FQNEAQ. With 5 bases removed from V and 0 bases from J, the gap between germline ends came to 11 bases. The length of the CDR3 is 16 residues. Study findings and constraints: Matching against VDJdb likely underestimated virus-specific expansions, favoring anti-spike CD8.

This TCR was recovered from an adult who was a healthcare worker with PCR-confirmed SARS-CoV-2 infection or an uninfected control (not recorded which). The sequenced sample consisted of whole blood. V and J are TRBV7-8 and TRBJ1-6, with a possible D match to TRBD1 (5 bases). This chain's CDR3 is CASSDTGSSYNSPLHF. The CDR3 DNA is TGTGCCAGCAGCGACACAGGATCCTCCTATAATTCACCCCTCCACTTT.